This is a list of T cell receptor beta chains from one sample in a study of blood T cells in healthy people across ages. In TCRdb, the 5' RACE reads were re-called with MiXCR into one record per CDR3 protein. The data hold approximately 1.5 million distinct CDR3 sequences, with 34% observed a single time. Sequenced input: blood. The receptors here all came from a woman younger than 45 in good health. CDR3s include the opening cysteine and the closing phenylalanine or tryptophan. D genes are given only for firm matches. Clone size is not always given. Where it is, it says once, few, many or a class for expanded clones.

CDR3 length,clone size,D gene,J gene,V gene,CDR3 protein,CDR3 DNA
17,-,TRBD2,TRBJ2-1,TRBV7-2,CASSSNLHSGRVDEQFF,TGTGCCAGCAGCTCCAATCTACATAGCGGGAGGGTCGACGAGCAGTTCTTC
17,-,-,TRBJ2-7,TRBV20-1,CSASLGGSRGGLYEQYF,TGCAGTGCTAGTCTCGGAGGGAGTAGGGGTGGGCTCTACGAGCAGTACTTC
14,-,TRBD1,TRBJ2-1,TRBV11-3,CASSLGTGYGEQFF,TGTGCCAGCAGCTTAGGGACAGGGTATGGTGAGCAGTTCTTC
15,-,-,TRBJ1-1,TRBV7-2,CASSSPRGRPMEAFF,TGTGCCAGCAGCTCCCCGCGGGGCCGGCCCATGGAAGCTTTCTTT
13,few,-,TRBJ1-1,TRBV24-1,CATSFGGDTEAFF,TGTGCCACCAGTTTTGGAGGAGACACTGAAGCTTTCTTT
16,few,-,TRBJ1-5,TRBV20-1,CSASIGEFHSNQPQHF,TGCAGTGCTAGCATCGGCGAATTCCATAGCAATCAGCCCCAGCATTTT
16,-,TRBD2,TRBJ2-5,TRBV9,CASSSGTSGVQETQYF,TGTGCCAGCAGCTCCGGGACTAGCGGGGTGCAAGAGACCCAGTACTTC
14,few,-,TRBJ1-6,TRBV15,CATSKSSYNSPLHF,TGTGCCACCAGTAAGAGCTCCTATAATTCACCCCTCCACTTT
12,-,-,TRBJ1-1,TRBV7-2,CASSPDGNRAFF,TGTGCCAGCAGCCCTGATGGGAATCGTGCTTTCTTT
14,-,-,TRBJ1-5,TRBV27,CASSLWTLVGPQHF,TGTGCCAGCAGTTTATGGACGCTAGTAGGGCCCCAGCATTTT
15,-,-,TRBJ1-1,TRBV7-3,CASSTHPGLNTEAFF,TGTGCCAGCAGCACCCATCCGGGTCTAAACACTGAAGCTTTCTTT
13,-,-,TRBJ2-3,TRBV6-1,CASSEKTRVTQYF,TGTGCCAGCAGTGAAAAAACCCGGGTTACGCAGTATTTT
15,few,TRBD1,TRBJ1-5,TRBV3-1,CASSRGQGGRQPQHF,TGTGCCAGCAGCCGCGGACAGGGTGGGCGTCAGCCCCAGCATTTT
14,-,-,TRBJ1-2,TRBV6-2/TRBV6-3,CASSRPGSCYGYTF,TGTGCCAGCAGTAGACCGGGATCCTGCTATGGCTACACCTTC
16,many,TRBD1,TRBJ2-7,TRBV12-3/TRBV12-4,CASGIVGDRGPYEQYF,TGTGCCAGCGGAATCGTAGGAGACAGGGGTCCCTACGAGCAGTACTTC
15,-,TRBD1,TRBJ2-5,TRBV20-1,CSASPLKGGEETRYF,TGCAGTGCTAGCCCCCTTAAAGGGGGCGAAGAGACCCGGTACTTC
14,-,-,TRBJ1-1,TRBV30,CAWSRVGTPPEAFF,TGTGCCTGGAGTCGGGTCGGGACACCCCCTGAAGCTTTCTTT
19,-,TRBD2,TRBJ2-3,TRBV5-1,CASSLEGLAGGRPADAQYF,TGCGCCAGCAGCTTGGAGGGACTAGCGGGGGGGAGGCCAGCAGATGCGCAGTATTTT
15,-,TRBD2,TRBJ2-2,TRBV6-1,CATAAGGGYTGELFF,TGTGCCACAGCGGCCGGCGGGGGGTACACCGGGGAGCTGTTTTTT
15,many,-,TRBJ2-7,TRBV4-1,CASSQEGPGRYEQYF,TGCGCCAGCAGCCAAGAAGGTCCAGGGCGATACGAGCAGTACTTC
15,-,-,TRBJ2-3,TRBV12-3/TRBV12-4,CASSSPSARPDTQYF,TGTGCCAGCAGTTCCCCTAGCGCAAGACCAGATACGCAGTATTTT
15,-,-,TRBJ1-2,TRBV5-1,CASSGAGSLNYGYTF,TGCGCCAGCAGCGGGGCAGGGTCTCTCAACTATGGCTACACCTTC
15,-,-,TRBJ2-3,TRBV20-1,CSARDRVVSTDTQYF,TGCAGTGCTAGAGATCGGGTCGTAAGCACAGATACGCAGTATTTT
17,-,TRBD2,TRBJ2-3,TRBV18,CASSPLEASRGADTQYF,TGTGCCAGCTCACCACTGGAGGCTAGCCGGGGGGCAGATACGCAGTATTTT
16,-,TRBD1,TRBJ1-4,TRBV15,CATSRGGAGGYEKLFF,TGTGCCACCAGCAGAGGAGGAGCAGGGGGCTATGAAAAACTGTTTTTT
15,many,-,TRBJ1-2,TRBV7-3,CASSLGPGSIYGYTF,TGTGCCAGCAGCTTAGGGCCGGGGTCGATCTATGGCTACACCTTC
14,-,-,TRBJ2-1,TRBV5-1,CASSLETGSNEQFF,TGCGCCAGCAGCTTGGAAACAGGCAGTAATGAGCAGTTCTTC
14,-,TRBD2,TRBJ2-7,TRBV20-1,CSARAGGSLYEQYF,TGCAGTGCTCGAGCGGGAGGGTCTCTCTACGAGCAGTACTTC
14,few,TRBD2,TRBJ2-7,TRBV20-1,CSARGIAGVGEQYF,TGCAGTGCTAGAGGAATAGCGGGAGTGGGGGAGCAGTACTTC
14,-,-,TRBJ2-3,TRBV5-1,CASSLASEGDTQYF,TGCGCCAGCAGCTTGGCCTCGGAGGGGGATACGCAGTATTTT
15,-,-,TRBJ1-5,TRBV20-1,CSARGRVRGNQPQHF,TGCAGTGCTAGGGGCAGGGTTAGGGGCAATCAGCCCCAGCATTTT
12,-,-,TRBJ2-7,TRBV28,CASSSGDGEQYF,TGTGCCAGCAGTTCCGGGGACGGGGAGCAGTACTTC